This T cell receptor beta chain appears in the sequencing data of a study of blood T cell repertoires in COVID-19 (dated by TCRdb to 2020 to 2022). Broadly, across the study: The collaborator samples originated in the United States, Italy and Spain and spanned the acute and convalescent phases of COVID-19. The prospective study material was composed of cDNA or gDNA derived from T cells, B-cell-depleted T cells, or PBMCs. The dataset comprised deeply sampled blood TCRbeta repertoires from subjects exposed to, actively infected with, or recovered from COVID-19. The repertoires were made available in a free public database intended to serve as a resource for research on the immune response to SARS-CoV-2. The samples were drawn from the first 160 participants of the ongoing ImmuneRACE study and from 950 to 1,500 subjects provided by 6 global collaborators. Sample metadata almost always included a de-identified subject ID, COVID-19 status, age in years and sex. Where available, HLA class I and class II types were obtained from metadata supplied by the sample provider rather than from assay-based typing.

Results and caveats for the whole study, not just this receptor: The quantity of clinical and demographic metadata differed by source and by participant and was supplied without curation.

TCRbeta CDR3 regions were amplified from genomic DNA by means of the immunoSEQ Assay, a bias-controlled multiplex PCR. The original pipeline was this. The number of nucleated cells in each sample was estimated by amplification of reference gene primers within the assay. To quantify the absolute abundance of each unique TCRbeta CDR3 rearrangement, sequence reads were collapsed and filtered. Productive Simpson clonality was computed per sample as the square root of Simpson's diversity index over productive rearrangements. In TCRdb, the immuneACCESS table is reduced to in-frame sequences with V and J assigned. These tables do not hold every clone; where another copy was compared, an unresolved V gene accounts for under half, and the others remain unexplained. The DNA gave D and trimming, while V, J and clone size come from that table. Here the sample has roughly 300,000 clones; 65% to 90% occur a single time. The top ten hold roughly 14% of the sample.

V is shortened by 3 bases, J by 10 bases, and the region joining them spans 12 bases. The CDR1 and CDR2 encoded by the germline V gene are KGHSH and LQKENI. The CDR3 runs 12 residues from the cysteine to the phenylalanine. CDR3 DNA is the only sequence kept; it has 36 bases, read in frame from the first base. Whole blood was collected in K2EDTA tubes by collaborating institutions according to the institutions' own protocols. For TCRbeta analysis, collaborators shipped samples in one of three forms: frozen whole blood, isolated PBMCs, or DNA extracted from either of those sample types. To note about this clone: The target of this receptor is not known. The record has no base qualities; no much larger clone is one base away.

Here the chain combines TRBV18 and TRBJ1-1, with no confidently assigned D gene. The receptor was derived from a human donor in a cohort sampled during active COVID-19. Sequenced input: peripheral blood. Here is the DNA: TGTGCCAGCTCACCGGGAGGACTAGGAGCTTTCTTT. Its coded protein is CASSPGGLGAFF.